The clone carrying this T cell receptor (beta chain) was counted a few times. Antigen unknown. This entry belongs to a study of cytomegalovirus exposure and HLA in healthy donors. Study-level information: Among the 398 genotyped donors, just over 80% were placed in the Caucasian-associated ancestry cluster.

Trimming cost V 3 bases and J 7 bases, with 15 bases left between them. There are 13 residues in the CDR3. Germline assignment: CDR1 SQVTM and CDR2 ANQGSEA. Study-wide points: An observed cluster of highly shared sequence variants was recorded as a likely sequencing artifact. Some TCR beta chains (about 170 of them) were listed as cytomegalovirus-associated. A later analysis showed that HLA-associated TCR beta chains had undergone more clonal expansion than equally common others.

Primers for the PCR totalled 60 Vbeta and 13 Jbeta. The data were produced by immunoSEQ multiplex PCR, yet TCRdb's version contains in-frame clones alone and is incomplete. Found here are roughly 80,000 clones, more than 80% of them singletons; the top ten hold over 1.5%. The receptor comes from a woman in her twenties or thirties in good health and CMV-seronegative. Sequencing was carried out using PBMCs. The V call is TRBV29-1, the J call TRBJ1-1; possible D gene TRBD1, 6 bases. As DNA, the CDR3 is TGCAGCGTTGAGCGGACAGAGGGTCTTGAAGCTTTCTTT. It specifies CSVERTEGLEAFF.